Presented here are 16 T cell receptor beta chains from one specimen sequenced in a study of OX40 agonist ivuxolimab in advanced cancers. Some clones are missing from TCRdb's copy, which holds only in-frame ones; the method was immunoSEQ multiplex PCR. This table holds roughly 70,000 clones, roughly 89% found once. The source material was CD4+ or CD8+ T cells sorted from blood, sampled in a trial of the OX40 agonist ivuxolimab. The receptors were gathered from an adult with an advanced solid tumor such as melanoma, head and neck, liver or kidney cancer.

This chain links TRBV15 with TRBJ2-1; tentative D call: TRBD1 (5 bases). V was pared by 3 bases and J by 6 bases, with 15 bases between. CDR3 size: 15 residues. Germline V gives CDR1 LNHNV, CDR2 YYDKDF (reference sequence). The CDR3 region is CATSSSGRGVNEQFF. As DNA, the CDR3 is TGTGCCACCAGCAGTTCAGGGCGAGGAGTCAATGAGCAGTTCTTC.

The chain combines TRBV2 with TRBJ1-5; D unclear. The CDR3 runs 12 residues. V lost 2 bases and J 5 bases, leaving 4 bases between the germline ends. Germline V lookup: CDR1 SNHLY, CDR2 FYNNEI. CDR3 DNA sequence: TGTGCCAGCAGTGAAAGGGATCAGCCCCAGCATTTT. Translating it yields CASSERDQPQHF.

Points on this clone: At one end the junction does not follow the germline gene, possibly because of a read error. This chain uses TRBV6-5 with TRBJ1-2; D is unclear. There are 12 residues in the CDR3. The germline gives CDR1 MNHEY, CDR2 SVGAGI. This CDR3 is CASSYSSSYPLF. CDR3 coding DNA: TGTGCCAGCAGTTACTCGAGCTCTTACCCCCTCTTC.

The chain has TRBV5-1 and TRBJ2-3; 10 bases match TRBD1. CDR1 SGHRS and CDR2 YFSETQ come from the germline V gene. This CDR3 contains 15 residues. J gave up 5 bases and V 4 bases, and 7 bases lay outside the gene matches. CDR3 residues: CASSPGQGIIDTQYF. The CDR3 nucleotides are TGCGCCAGCAGCCCGGGACAGGGGATAATAGATACGCAGTATTTT.

V is TRBV5-1 and J is TRBJ2-2; D ambiguous. The germline gives CDR1 SGHRS, CDR2 YFSETQ. The germline V and J ends were trimmed by 1 base and 1 base, with 8 bases remaining between them. The CDR3 sequence is 15 residues long. CDR3 sequence: CASSLNQENTGELFF. CDR3 bases: TGCGCCAGCAGCTTGAATCAGGAGAACACCGGGGAGCTGTTTTTT.

V usage is TRBV7-9 and J usage is TRBJ1-1; D not certain. Deletions cut 5 bases from V and 8 bases from J, with 12 bases between. There are 12 residues in the CDR3. Germline V lookup: CDR1 SEHNR, CDR2 FQNEAQ (reference sequence). The CDR3 loop reads CASSRTEREAFF. The DNA of the CDR3 is TGTGCCAGCAGCCGGACTGAGAGAGAAGCTTTCTTT.

The chain employs TRBV7-2 and TRBJ1-1, with 7 bases lining up with TRBD1. CDR3 length: 16 amino acids. V gave up 5 bases and J gave up 8 bases; unmatched junction bases: 17. CDR1 and CDR2 (germline): SGHTA, FQGNSA. The CDR3 DNA reads as TGTGCCAGCAGCCCATTAAAGGGACAGTCCATGCTCGAAGCTTTCTTT. Protein product: CASSPLKGQSMLEAFF.

The rearrangement uses TRBV25-1 and TRBJ1-5; D is ambiguous. Trimming removed 5 bases at V and 6 bases at J, with 8 bases between. From germline, CDR1 is MGHDK and CDR2 SYGVNS. The CDR3 covers 12 residues. The DNA for the CDR3 is TGTGCCAGCAGTCGAGACGGTCAGCCCCAGCATTTT. This sequence encodes CASSRDGQPQHF.

The rearrangement joins TRBV5-1 to TRBJ1-3; D call uncertain. This CDR3 has 13 amino acids. Looked up from germline, CDR1 is SGHRS and CDR2 is YFSETQ. V was clipped by 6 bases and J by 0 bases, with 7 bases between them. The CDR3 sequence is CASKEVSGNTIYF. CDR3 DNA: TGCGCCAGCAAAGAGGTCTCTGGAAACACCATATATTTT.

The chain recombines TRBV5-4 with TRBJ2-3, with TRBD2 matching over 9 bases. CDR1 and CDR2 from the germline V gene are SGHNT and YYREEE (reference sequence). V dropped 6 bases and J dropped 6; count of bases not matched to a gene: 11. This CDR3 has 15 amino acids. The CDR3 DNA reads as TGTGCCAGCACCAGGTCTCTAGCGGGGTTTGATACGCAGTATTTT. This translates into CASTRSLAGFDTQYF.

The chain recombines TRBV6-5 with TRBJ1-2, with D unclear. V was cut by 1 base and J by 6 bases, with 18 bases left in between. The germline V gene encodes CDR1 MNHEY and CDR2 SVGAGI. The CDR3 contains 16 residues. CDR3 coding DNA: TGTGCCAGCAGTTACTTTCCGAGGACGGGCGCTAATGGCTACACCTTC. Amino acids: CASSYFPRTGANGYTF.

This clone was found once. The rearrangement joins TRBV27 to TRBJ1-2, with TRBD1 matching 8 bases. The germline V gene has CDR1 MNHEY and CDR2 SMNVEV (reference sequence). V trimming: 4 bases; J trimming: 4 bases; junction bases outside the gene matches: 5. The CDR3 spans 14 residues. CDR3 DNA: TGTGCCAGCAGTTACAGGGGGGGGACCTATGGCTACACCTTC. Its protein is CASSYRGGTYGYTF.

The genes are TRBV7-8 and TRBJ1-3; TRBD1 matches at 7 bases. The CDR3 contains 14 residues. V trimming: 0 bases; J trimming: 11 bases; junction bases outside the gene matches: 7. CDR1 and CDR2 from the germline V gene are SGHVS and FQNEAQ. The CDR3, as DNA: TGTGCCAGCAGCTTAGCTACAGGGGCGAGGGCCATATATTTT. It specifies CASSLATGARAIYF.

This chain uses TRBV7-2 with TRBJ2-3, with D possibly TRBD2 on 6 matching bases. The V gene lost 3 bases and the J gene lost 2 bases, with 15 bases spanning the gap. This CDR3 contains 16 residues. Per germline, CDR1 SGHTA and CDR2 FQGNSA. The CDR3: CASSFFSGGFTDTQYF. The CDR3 nucleotides are TGTGCCAGCAGCTTCTTTTCCGGAGGGTTCACAGATACGCAGTATTTT.

The V gene is TRBV7-2, the J gene TRBJ1-2; 8 nucleotides match TRBD1. The CDR3 covers 15 residues. Per germline, CDR1 SGHTA and CDR2 FQGNSA. The V segment lost 5 bases and the J segment 4 bases; nucleotides outside the gene matches: 9. The chain's CDR3 is CASSSRGQGIYGYTF. In DNA form, the CDR3 reads TGTGCCAGCAGCAGCCGCGGACAGGGCATCTATGGCTACACCTTC. Using reference TRBV7-2 and TRBJ1-2 for the parts outside the CDR3, the full variable domain is GAGVSQSPSNKVTEKGKDVELRCDPISGHTALYWYRQSLGQGLEFLIYFQGNSAPDKSGLPSDRFSAERTGGSVSTLTIQRTQQEDSAVYLCASSSRGQGIYGYTFGSGTRLTVV.

The J gene is TRBJ1-1, the V gene TRBV19; the D gene is possibly TRBD1 (6 bases). Trimming cost V 5 bases and J 0 bases, with 16 bases left between them. Germline CDR1 reads LNHDA; CDR2 reads SQIVND (reference sequence). This CDR3 comprises 16 residues. CDR3 sequence: CASSPLGGRVNTEAFF. CDR3 DNA sequence: TGTGCCAGTAGTCCATTAGGGGGGCGCGTGAACACTGAAGCTTTCTTT. Using reference TRBV19 and TRBJ1-1 for the parts outside the CDR3, the full variable domain is DGGITQSPKYLFRKEGQNVTLSCEQNLNHDAMYWYRQDPGQGLRLIYYSQIVNDFQKGDIAEGYSVSREKKESFPLTVTSAQKNPTAFYLCASSPLGGRVNTEAFFGQGTRLTVV.